This passage covers 11 T cell receptor beta chains from one sample sequenced in a study of identical twins. TCRdb independently ran MiXCR on the 5' RACE reads; one entry per CDR3 protein. This table holds approximately 350,000 distinct CDR3 sequences, 9% to 15% found once. The same data also contributed to another study, on yellow fever vaccine responses in identical twins.

Sequencing was done on a sample of CD8+ T cells sorted from blood. All receptors derive from a woman between 18 and 30 years old in good health.

The V call is TRBV28, the J call TRBJ2-7; possibly TRBD2 for D (6 bases). The CDR3 is made up of 14 amino acids. Between the trimmed V and J ends, which lost 1 base and 5 bases, there was a span of 12 bases. CDR1 is MDHEN, CDR2 SYDVKM, per germline. DNA of the CDR3: TGTGCCAGCAGTTTATCGGCGGGGTCCCACGAGCAGTACTTC. This codes for CASSLSAGSHEQYF.

There are a few counts of this clonotype. This rearrangement joins TRBV6-1 to TRBJ1-6; no firm D call. The CDR3 totals 14 residues. Per germline, CDR1 MNHNS and CDR2 SASEGT. V lost 8 bases to trimming and J lost 10 bases, with 18 bases between them. The CDR3 region is CASHLGGLESPLHF. The CDR3, as DNA: TGTGCCAGCCACTTAGGCGGGTTAGAATCACCCCTCCACTTT.

This chain joins TRBV5-6 and TRBJ2-7; D may be TRBD2 (5 bases). This CDR3 comprises 18 residues. The germline CDR1 and CDR2 sequences are SGHDT and YYEEEE. V was pared by 3 bases and J by 0 bases, with 22 bases between. The DNA of the CDR3 is TGTGCCAGCAGCTCAACGGAGGATTCCGGGCGGAGCTCCTACGAGCAGTACTTC. Protein product: CASSSTEDSGRSSYEQYF.

This clonotype was picked up a small number of times. The V call is TRBV7-9, the J call TRBJ2-1; unclear D gene. The length of the CDR3 is 15 residues. V was shortened by 3 bases and J by 0 bases, with 9 bases between the two germline ends. Germline loops: CDR1 SEHNR, CDR2 FQNEAQ (reference sequence). This CDR3 reads CASSFPRSSYNEQFF. DNA for the CDR3: TGTGCCAGCAGCTTCCCCAGGAGCTCCTACAATGAGCAGTTCTTC.

Only a few counts were recorded for this clonotype. The chain is built from TRBV7-2 and TRBJ1-4; D not resolved. Trimming pared 2 bases from V and 2 bases from J, leaving 6 bases between. The CDR3 is 14 residues long. The germline CDR1 and CDR2 sequences are SGHTA and FQGNSA. For the CDR3, the DNA is TGTGCCAGCAGCTTACGGGTTACTAATGAAAAACTGTTTTTT. It is translated as CASSLRVTNEKLFF.

The chain couples TRBV21-1 to TRBJ2-7; the table's TRBD2 call for D was not verified on the DNA. TRBV21-1 is shown as a pseudogene. The CDR3 spans 15 residues. The CDR3 here is CASSKEGGGTYEQYV. DNA for the CDR3: TGTGCCAGCAGCAAAGAGGGCGGGGGGACCTACGAGCAGTACGTC.

This clonotype occurred a few times. The chain is built from TRBV13 and TRBJ2-1, with D possibly being TRBD1 or TRBD2 (5 bases each). V lost 5 bases and J lost 5, with 13 bases in between. Germline CDR1 is PRHDT and CDR2 is FYEKMQ (reference sequence). The CDR3 totals 14 residues. The CDR3 region is CASSLGTNHNEQFF. CDR3 in DNA: TGTGCCAGCAGCCTCGGGACGAACCACAATGAGCAGTTCTTC.

The chain uses TRBV6-4 and TRBJ2-1; D is uncertain. The CDR3 length is 13 residues. Looked up from germline, CDR1 is MRHNA and CDR2 is SNTAGT. The V end was cut by 4 bases, the J end by 10 bases, with 14 bases between. The CDR3 DNA is TGTGCCAGCAGTGTAGTCGGAACTGGCGAGCAGTTCTTC. Its translation is CASSVVGTGEQFF.

Here the CDR3 DNA reads TGTGCCAGTAGTATAGATCGGGACGCATCGTTCTCCTACGAGCAGTACTTC. Translated, it gives CASSIDRDASFSYEQYF. The chain recombines TRBV19 with TRBJ2-7; D is possibly TRBD1 or TRBD2 (5 bases each). Germline V gene lookup returns CDR1 LNHDA and CDR2 SQIVND (reference sequence). CDR3 length equals 17 residues. Trimming shortened V by 0 bases and J by 0 bases, and 15 bases separated the two germline ends.

The chain employs TRBV11-2 and TRBJ2-7, with 7 bases matching TRBD1. Germline trimming cut 4 bases from V and 5 bases from J; bases unmatched to any gene: 11. Germline V lookup: CDR1 SGHAT, CDR2 FQNNGV. The CDR3 has 15 amino acids. The CDR3 region is CASSSLMPDRDEQYF. The CDR3 coding sequence is TGTGCCAGCAGCTCCCTAATGCCAGACAGGGACGAGCAGTACTTC.

This rearrangement joins TRBV27 to TRBJ1-1; no firm D call. The CDR3 runs 14 residues. The germline V and J ends were trimmed by 7 bases and 0 bases, with 12 bases remaining between them. CDR1 and CDR2 (germline): MNHEY, SMNVEV (reference sequence). CDR3 amino acids: CASNPDYMNTEAFF. The CDR3 region has the DNA TGTGCCAGCAATCCAGACTACATGAACACTGAAGCTTTCTTT.